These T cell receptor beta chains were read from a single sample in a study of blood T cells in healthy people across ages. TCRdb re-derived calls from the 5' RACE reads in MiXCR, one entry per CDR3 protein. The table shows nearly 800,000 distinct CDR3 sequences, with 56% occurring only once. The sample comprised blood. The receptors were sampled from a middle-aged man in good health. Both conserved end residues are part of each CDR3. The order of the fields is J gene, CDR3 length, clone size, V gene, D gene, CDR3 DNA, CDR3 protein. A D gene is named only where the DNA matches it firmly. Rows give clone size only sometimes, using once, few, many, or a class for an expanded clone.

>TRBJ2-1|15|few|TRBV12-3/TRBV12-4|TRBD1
TGTGCCAGCAGCGGGACAGGGGGCTCCTACAATGAGCAGTTCTTC
CASSGTGGSYNEQFF
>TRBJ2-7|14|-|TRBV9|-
TGTGCCAGCAGCGTAGGAGGGGGTGGCAATGAGCAGTACTTC
CASSVGGGGNEQYF
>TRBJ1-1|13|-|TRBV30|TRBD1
TGTGCCCATAGACAGGGTGGGGGCACTGAAGCTTTCTTT
CAHRQGGGTEAFF
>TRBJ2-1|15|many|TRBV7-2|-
TGTGCCAGCAGCTTACAAGGGAACAAGGACAATGAGCAGTTCTTC
CASSLQGNKDNEQFF
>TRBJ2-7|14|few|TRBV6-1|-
TGTGCCAGCAGTGAAAGGGATGGAAACTACGAGCAGTACTTC
CASSERDGNYEQYF
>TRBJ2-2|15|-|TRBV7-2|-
TGTGCCAGCGAAGCGAACTCTGCGAACACCGGGGAGCTGTTTTTT
CASEANSANTGELFF
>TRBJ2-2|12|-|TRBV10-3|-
TGTGCCATCGGGGGGCACACCGGGGAGCTGTTTTTT
CAIGGHTGELFF
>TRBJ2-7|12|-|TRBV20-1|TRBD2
TGCAGTGCTAAGACTAGCTACTACGAGCAGTACTTC
CSAKTSYYEQYF
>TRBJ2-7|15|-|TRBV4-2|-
TGTGCCAGCAGCCAAGATTTGGGGGCAACCTACGAGCAGTACTTC
CASSQDLGATYEQYF
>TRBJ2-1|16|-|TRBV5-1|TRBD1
TGCGCCAGCAGCTTGGGATCCCCGGACAGGAGGAATGAGCAGTTCTTC
CASSLGSPDRRNEQFF
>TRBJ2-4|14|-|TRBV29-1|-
TGCAGCGTTAGATTAGGAGGGCCCGGAAACATTCAGTACTTC
CSVRLGGPGNIQYF
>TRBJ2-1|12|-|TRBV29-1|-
TGCAGCGTTGATGGGTGGGACAATGAGCAGTTCTTC
CSVDGWDNEQFF
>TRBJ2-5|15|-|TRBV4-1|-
TGCGCCAGCAGCCAAGATCATGACGGCATCGGCACCCAGTACTTC
CASSQDHDGIGTQYF
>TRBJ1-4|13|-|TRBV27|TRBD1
TGTGCCAGCAGGGGACAGAGTAATGAAAAACTGTTTTTT
CASRGQSNEKLFF
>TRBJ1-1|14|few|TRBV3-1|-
TGTGCCAGCAGCCGCCAGGGGCCAAACACTGAAGCTTTCTTT
CASSRQGPNTEAFF
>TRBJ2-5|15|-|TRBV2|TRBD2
TGTGCCAGCAGTGAGGGACTAGCGGGAGAAGAGACCCAGTACTTC
CASSEGLAGEETQYF
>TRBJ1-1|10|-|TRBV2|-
TGTGCCATAGGGGACACTGAAGCTTTCTTT
CAIGDTEAFF
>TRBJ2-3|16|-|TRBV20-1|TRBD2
TGCAGTGCCCTACCCCATCTAGCGGGATTCACAGATACGCAGTATTTT
CSALPHLAGFTDTQYF
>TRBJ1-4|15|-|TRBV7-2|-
TGTGCCAGCAGCCCGGTTGGGGGAGCTAATGAAAAACTGTTTTTT
CASSPVGGANEKLFF
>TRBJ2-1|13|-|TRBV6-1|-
TGTGCCAGCAGGCAGGAAATTTACAATGAGCAGTTCTTC
CASRQEIYNEQFF
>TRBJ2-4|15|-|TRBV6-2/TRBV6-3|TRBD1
TGTGCCAGCAGCCCATGGGGGCAGGGGGCAAACATTCAGTACTTC
CASSPWGQGANIQYF
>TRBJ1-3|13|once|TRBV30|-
TGTGCCTGGCAGGGGAGCTCTGGAAACACCATATATTTT
CAWQGSSGNTIYF
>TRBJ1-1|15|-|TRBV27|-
TGTGCCAGCAGTTTATCCGTGGACCCGGTGACTGAAGCTTTCTTT
CASSLSVDPVTEAFF
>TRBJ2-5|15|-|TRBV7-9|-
TGTGCCAGCAGCTTACGTCGCAGGGACGGCGATGAGCAGTACTTC
CASSLRRRDGDEQYF
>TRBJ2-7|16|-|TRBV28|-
TGTGCCAGCAGTTCCCCTGGGGACGGCCTCTCTTCCGAGCAGTACTTC
CASSSPGDGLSSEQYF
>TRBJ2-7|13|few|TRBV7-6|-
TGTGCCAGCAGCTCGTTCGGAACCTACGAGCAGTACTTC
CASSSFGTYEQYF
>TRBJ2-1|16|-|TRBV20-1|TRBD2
TGCAGTGCTAGAGTAGACCTAGCGGGAGGGTTCGATGAGCAGTTCTTC
CSARVDLAGGFDEQFF
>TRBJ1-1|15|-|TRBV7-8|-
TGTGCCAGCAGCTCCTTTGAGGGGTCGAACACTGAAGCTTTCTTT
CASSSFEGSNTEAFF
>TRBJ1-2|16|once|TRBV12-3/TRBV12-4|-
TGTGCCAGCAGTTTCTACACTACAGGGTTTTCCTATGGCTACACCTTC
CASSFYTTGFSYGYTF
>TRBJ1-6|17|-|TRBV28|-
TGTGCCAGCAGTACAACAGGTATAGGCTTGAATGATTCACCCCTCCACTTT
CASSTTGIGLNDSPLHF
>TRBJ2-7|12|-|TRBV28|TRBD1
TGTGCCAGCAGTTTGGACAGGGGCGAGCAGTACTTC
CASSLDRGEQYF
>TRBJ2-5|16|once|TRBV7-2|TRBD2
TGTGCCAGCAGCTTAGCGCCTAGCGGGAGGGGAGAGACCCAGTACTTC
CASSLAPSGRGETQYF
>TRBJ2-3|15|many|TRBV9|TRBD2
TGTGCCAGCACGCGTCTGGGGCTAGCGGGCGATACGCAGTATTTT
CASTRLGLAGDTQYF
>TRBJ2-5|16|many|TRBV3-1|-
TGTGCCAGCAGCCAAGAGGTACAGGTAGTCCAAGAGACCCAGTACTTC
CASSQEVQVVQETQYF
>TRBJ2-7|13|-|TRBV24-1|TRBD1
TGTGTCACCGGCCGGGACAGGGAGGACGAGCAGTACTTC
CVTGRDREDEQYF
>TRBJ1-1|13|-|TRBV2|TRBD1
TGTGCCAGCACCCCAACAGGGGTAACTGAAGCTTTCTTT
CASTPTGVTEAFF
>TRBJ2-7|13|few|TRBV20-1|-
TGCAGTGCTAGTAGGGACGGAACCTACGAGCAGTACTTC
CSASRDGTYEQYF
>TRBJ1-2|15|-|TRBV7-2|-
TGTGCCAGCAGCTTACTCAGGGCAGCTAACTATGGCTACACCTTC
CASSLLRAANYGYTF
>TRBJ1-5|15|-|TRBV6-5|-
TGTGCCAGCAGTTACGACAGGAGGGGCAATCAGCCCCAGCATTTT
CASSYDRRGNQPQHF
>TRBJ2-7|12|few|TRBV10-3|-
TGTGCCATCAGTCAGGGGGGTCGGGAGCAGTACTTC
CAISQGGREQYF
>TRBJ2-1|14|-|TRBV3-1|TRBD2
TGTGCCAGCAGCCTCGGGGGGGGTAAGGATGAGCAGTTCTTC
CASSLGGGKDEQFF
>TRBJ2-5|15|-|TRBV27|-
TGTGCCAGCAGTTTACACGTGCGACAGTCGGAGACCCAGTACTTC
CASSLHVRQSETQYF